This passage covers 22 T cell receptor beta chains from one sample sequenced in a study of cytomegalovirus exposure and HLA in healthy donors. Vbeta (60) and Jbeta (13) primers were used in the PCR. Profiling relied on immunoSEQ multiplex PCR, and the TCRdb table lists in-frame clones only, not all of them. This sample has 90,000 to 130,000 clones, with over 65% found just once. The sample was PBMCs. These receptors came from a woman aged 25 to 39 in good health and CMV-seronegative.

The chain recombines TRBV15 with TRBJ2-7; 7 nucleotides agree with TRBD2. With V trimmed by 0 bases and J by 0 bases, 2 bases remained unmatched. The CDR3 contains 15 residues. Germline V lookup: CDR1 LNHNV, CDR2 YYDKDF (reference sequence). The chain's CDR3 is CATSRDRGSSYEQYF. DNA of the CDR3: TGTGCCACCAGCAGAGATCGCGGGAGCTCCTACGAGCAGTACTTC.

The genes are TRBV19 and TRBJ1-4; possible D gene TRBD1, 5 bases. Trimming took off 5 bases at V and 4 bases at J, with 11 bases between the two ends. CDR1 is LNHDA and CDR2 is SQIVND in the germline V gene (reference sequence). The CDR3 is 14 residues long. The CDR3 protein is CASSAHDSNEKLFF. As DNA, the CDR3 is TGTGCCAGTAGTGCACACGACAGTAATGAAAAACTGTTTTTT.

V usage is TRBV7-2 and J usage is TRBJ1-2, with 12 bases that match TRBD1. CDR1 and CDR2 (germline): SGHTA, FQGNSA. The CDR3 length is 14 residues. V was clipped by 4 bases and J by 8 bases; unmatched bases: 5. CDR3: CASSYGTGGRGYTF. The CDR3, as DNA: TGTGCCAGCAGCTACGGGACAGGGGGCCGAGGCTACACCTTC.

V gene TRBV25-1 combines with J gene TRBJ1-2; D gene uncertain. The CDR3 runs 14 residues. CDR1 and CDR2 from the germline V gene are MGHDK and SYGVNS. V was trimmed by 5 bases and J by 0 bases, leaving 10 bases between them. The CDR3 spells CASSFGEANYGYTF. The CDR3 nucleotides are TGTGCCAGCAGTTTCGGGGAAGCTAACTATGGCTACACCTTC.

The chain couples TRBV7-2 to TRBJ2-3; 12 nucleotides agree with TRBD2. The CDR3 spans 18 residues. The trim removed 3 bases at V and 3 bases at J, leaving 10 bases unmatched. From germline, CDR1 is SGHTA and CDR2 FQGNSA. The CDR3 region has the DNA TGTGCCAGCAGCTTGCCTAGCGGGGGGGCAGTTCGAACAGATACGCAGTATTTT. Protein: CASSLPSGGAVRTDTQYF.

The chain links TRBV5-1 to TRBJ2-2, with 14 bases identical to TRBD2. The CDR3 has 17 residues. Per the germline V gene, CDR1 is SGHRS and CDR2 is YFSETQ. Trimming took 0 bases from V and 7 from J; bases not matched to a gene: 5. The CDR3 loop is CASSLEGLAGVGGELFF. CDR3 DNA: TGCGCCAGCAGCTTGGAGGGACTAGCGGGAGTTGGCGGGGAGCTGTTTTTT.

This clone was counted a single time. The J gene is TRBJ1-3, the V gene TRBV5-1, with a weak D call TRBD1 (5 bases). V lost 4 bases and J lost 3, with 11 bases in between. Looked up from germline, CDR1 is SGHRS and CDR2 is YFSETQ. The CDR3 has 14 amino acids. The CDR3 loop reads CASSPAGLGNTIYF. Written as DNA, the CDR3 is TGCGCCAGCAGCCCTGCGGGACTTGGAAACACCATATATTTT.

The count of this clone is one. This chain joins TRBV2 and TRBJ2-2; 11 positions match TRBD2. This CDR3 spans 15 amino acids. Unmatched junction bases numbered 2, after V lost 4 bases and J lost 4 bases. Germline CDR1 SNHLY, CDR2 FYNNEI. CDR3 DNA sequence: TGTGCCAGCAGTGTAGCGGGGGGGCGCACCGGGGAGCTGTTTTTT. Translated: CASSVAGGRTGELFF. The entire variable domain, with the rest obtained from reference TRBV2 and TRBJ2-2, is as follows: EPEVTQTPSHQVTQMGQEVILRCVPISNHLYFYWYRQILGQKVEFLVSFYNNEISEKSEIFDDQFSVERPDGSNFTLKIRSTKLEDSAMYFCASSVAGGRTGELFFGEGSRLTVL.

The gene calls are TRBV21-1 and TRBJ1-5; the table calls TRBD1, which could not be checked here. TRBV21-1 is listed as a pseudogene. This CDR3 comprises 16 residues. The CDR3 DNA is TGTGCCAGCAGCGGACAGGGGCCGAAGCTCTATCAGCCCCAGCATTTT. Protein sequence: CASSGQGPKLYQPQHF.

The J gene is TRBJ1-1, the V gene TRBV6-1, with D unresolved. The ends were cut back, 5 bases at V and 10 bases at J, with 23 bases in the middle. The CDR3 totals 15 residues. Germline V gives CDR1 MNHNS, CDR2 SASEGT. CDR3 nucleotide sequence: TGTGCCAGCAGTCTCAGTGCCTCCCAGGTGTTGGGAGCTTTCTTT. It yields the protein CASSLSASQVLGAFF.

This clone was seen a handful of times. The V and J genes are TRBV5-1 and TRBJ2-1; 11 bases map to TRBD2. V was clipped by 3 bases and J by 2 bases; unmatched bases: 4. Germline lookup yields CDR1 SGHRS and CDR2 YFSETQ. This CDR3 region has 16 residues. In DNA form, the CDR3 reads TGCGCCAGCAGCTGGGCTAGCGGGGGGACCTACAATGAGCAGTTCTTC. As protein: CASSWASGGTYNEQFF.

The chain has TRBV7-9 and TRBJ1-4; D is unresolved. V lost 6 bases, J lost 5 bases, and 13 bases lay in between. The CDR3 extends over 14 amino acids. The germline gives CDR1 SEHNR, CDR2 FQNEAQ (reference sequence). This CDR3 is CASRDFYGNEKLFF. As DNA, the CDR3 is TGTGCCAGCAGGGACTTCTACGGGAATGAAAAACTGTTTTTT.

The CDR3 is CASSLDRAETQYF. CDR3 bases: TGTGCCAGCAGCTTGGACAGAGCAGAGACCCAGTACTTC. The chain combines TRBV5-6 with TRBJ2-5; D ambiguous. The CDR3 is 13 amino acids. CDR1 and CDR2 (germline): SGHDT, YYEEEE. The ends were cut back, 0 bases at V and 4 bases at J, with 7 bases in the middle.

This clone was observed a handful of times. The chain employs TRBV19 and TRBJ2-1; 14 bases line up with TRBD2. Germline CDR1 is LNHDA and CDR2 is SQIVND (reference sequence). This CDR3 is 19 amino acids long. V shed 7 bases, J shed 2 bases, and the junction held 13 bases outside the gene matches. CDR3 DNA sequence: TGTGCCAGTAAGCAGCTGCGGACTAGCGGGAGGCCCCCCTACAATGAGCAGTTCTTC. Its protein product is CASKQLRTSGRPPYNEQFF.

J is TRBJ2-2 and V is TRBV10-3; 15 positions agree with TRBD2. This CDR3 is 16 amino acids long. The germline CDR1 and CDR2 sequences are ENHRY and SYGVKD. Trimming removed 3 bases from V and 6 bases from J; junction bases left unmatched: 2. In DNA form, the CDR3 reads TGTGCCATCAGTGAAGGACTAGCGGGAGGGGCCGGGGAGCTGTTTTTT. It is translated as CAISEGLAGGAGELFF.

V and J are TRBV5-1 and TRBJ2-7; D unresolved. This CDR3 spans 15 amino acids. Trimming removed 6 bases at V and 3 bases at J, with 19 bases between. In germline, CDR1 is SGHRS, CDR2 YFSETQ. DNA of the CDR3: TGCGCCAGCACGTCACTGCCCGATAGTGACTACGAGCAGTACTTC. Translated: CASTSLPDSDYEQYF.

A single count supports this clone. The chain carries TRBV28 and TRBJ1-3, with D unclear. The CDR3 has 15 amino acids. The V gene's germline CDR1 is MDHEN and CDR2 SYDVKM. V was clipped by 6 bases and J by 1 base, with 13 bases between them. The CDR3 DNA reads as TGTGCCAGCAGACCGGGGTCCGGATCTGGAAACACCATATATTTT. This sequence encodes CASRPGSGSGNTIYF.

In DNA form, the CDR3 reads TGTGCCAGCAGCTCGGACAGGGACTATGGCTACACCTTC. Its translation is CASSSDRDYGYTF. The chain has TRBV5-4 and TRBJ1-2; TRBD1 aligns across 8 bases. The trim removed 3 bases at V and 3 bases at J, leaving 1 base unmatched. Germline V gives CDR1 SGHNT, CDR2 YYREEE (reference sequence). The CDR3 is made up of 13 amino acids.

This chain links TRBV7-9 with TRBJ1-5; no clear D. CDR3 length: 15 residues. The germline V gene encodes CDR1 SEHNR and CDR2 FQNEAQ (reference sequence). V was trimmed by 4 bases and J by 1 base, leaving 11 bases between them. CDR3 region: CASSSNSGSNQPQHF. In nucleotides, the CDR3 is TGTGCCAGCAGCTCCAACAGTGGGAGCAATCAGCCCCAGCATTTT.

The J gene is TRBJ1-2, the V gene TRBV10-3; weak D call: TRBD1 (6 bases). There are 15 residues in the CDR3. The V end lost 5 bases, the J end lost 5 bases, and 18 bases lay between the germline ends. CDR1 is ENHRY, CDR2 SYGVKD, per germline. The CDR3 DNA follows: TGTGCCATCAGTTCCAGGGGAGTGGGCGATTATGGCTACACCTTC. This sequence encodes CAISSRGVGDYGYTF.

This chain uses TRBV4-3 with TRBJ2-7; 7 nucleotides line up with TRBD2. The germline CDR1 and CDR2 sequences are LGHNA and YSLEER. CDR3 length: 16 residues. V shed 0 bases and J 3 bases; nucleotides not matched to a gene: 8. The CDR3 nucleotides read TGCGCCAGCAGCCAAGATAGTGCGCGGGAGTTCTACGAGCAGTACTTC. Its translation: CASSQDSAREFYEQYF.

The V call is TRBV7-8, the J call TRBJ1-2; no reliable D call. Per the germline V gene, CDR1 is SGHVS and CDR2 is FQNEAQ. The CDR3 sequence is 17 residues long. V was trimmed by 5 bases and J by 0 bases, leaving 19 bases between them. The CDR3: CASSPPVREGPNYGYTF. CDR3 nucleotides: TGTGCCAGCAGCCCTCCGGTGAGGGAGGGCCCTAACTATGGCTACACCTTC. Supplemented by reference TRBV7-8 and TRBJ1-2, the full variable domain reads GAGVSQSPRYKVAKRGQDVALRCDPISGHVSLFWYQQALGQGPEFLTYFQNEAQLDKSGLPSDRFFAERPEGSVSTLKIQRTQQEDSAVYLCASSPPVREGPNYGYTFGSGTRLTVV.